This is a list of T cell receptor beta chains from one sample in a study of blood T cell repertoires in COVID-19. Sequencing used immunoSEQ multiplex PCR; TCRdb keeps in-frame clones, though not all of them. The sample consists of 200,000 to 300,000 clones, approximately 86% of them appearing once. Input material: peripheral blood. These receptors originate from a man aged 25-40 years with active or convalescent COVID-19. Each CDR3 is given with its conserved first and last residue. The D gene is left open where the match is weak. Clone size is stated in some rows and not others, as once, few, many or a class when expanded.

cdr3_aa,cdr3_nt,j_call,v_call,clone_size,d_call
CASSYFAVNTGELFF,TGTGCCAGCAGTTACTTCGCGGTTAACACCGGGGAGCTGTTTTTT,TRBJ2-2,TRBV6-7,-,-
CASSPWDRVRYEQYF,TGTGCCAGCAGCCCCTGGGACAGGGTAAGATACGAGCAGTACTTC,TRBJ2-7,TRBV5-4,-,TRBD1
CASTRTGTGNTIYF,TGTGCCAGCACGAGGACAGGGACTGGAAACACCATATATTTT,TRBJ1-3,TRBV25-1,-,TRBD1
CAISESPSYEQFF,TGTGCCATCAGTGAGTCTCCGAGTTATGAGCAGTTCTTC,TRBJ2-1,TRBV10-3,-,-
CASITDRPQPQHF,TGTGCCAGCATTACGGACAGACCTCAGCCCCAGCATTTT,TRBJ1-5,TRBV12-3/TRBV12-4,-,-
CASSYPQARLEQFF,TGTGCCAGCAGCTATCCCCAAGCTAGACTTGAGCAGTTCTTC,TRBJ2-1,TRBV5-4,-,-
CASSLVHTPGNGELFF,TGTGCCAGCAGCTTAGTTCACACCCCAGGGAACGGGGAGCTGTTTTTT,TRBJ2-2,TRBV7-8,-,-
CASSYRRTRTDTQYF,TGTGCCAGCAGTTACCGACGGACTAGGACAGATACGCAGTATTTT,TRBJ2-3,TRBV6-5,-,TRBD2
CASSPPQRSSTDTQYF,TGTGCCAGCAGCCCCCCCCAGCGGAGTAGCACAGATACGCAGTATTTT,TRBJ2-3,TRBV5-4,-,-
CASSQFRAGHYEQYF,TGTGCCAGCAGCCAGTTTCGTGCGGGCCACTACGAGCAGTACTTC,TRBJ2-7,TRBV6-2/TRBV6-3,-,-
CASSLGPDRAGYTF,TGCGCCAGCAGCTTGGGCCCGGACAGGGCTGGCTACACCTTC,TRBJ1-2,TRBV5-1,-,TRBD1
CASSDIRVGGEAFF,TGTGCCAGCAGTGATATCCGGGTAGGGGGTGAAGCTTTCTTT,TRBJ1-1,TRBV6-1,-,-
CASSFSQGDDEQYF,TGTGCCAGCAGCTTCTCACAGGGGGATGACGAGCAGTACTTC,TRBJ2-7,TRBV7-8,once,TRBD1
CASSQGHSDRYNEQFF,TGCGCCAGCAGCCAAGGCCACTCGGACAGGTACAATGAGCAGTTCTTC,TRBJ2-1,TRBV4-1,-,TRBD1
CASSPQEREKLFF,TGTGCCAGCTCACCACAGGAGAGGGAAAAACTGTTTTTT,TRBJ1-4,TRBV18,-,-
CASSQRTGAGGEQYF,TGCGCCAGCAGCCAAAGGACAGGGGCCGGCGGCGAGCAGTACTTC,TRBJ2-7,TRBV5-1,-,TRBD1
CASRKEAGVGEKLFF,TGTGCCAGCAGAAAAGAGGCCGGGGTTGGTGAAAAACTGTTTTTT,TRBJ1-4,TRBV4-2,-,-
CASSPTGDLNLYEQYF,TGCGCCAGCAGCCCGACTGGGGACTTGAATCTCTACGAGCAGTACTTC,TRBJ2-7,TRBV4-1,-,-
CASSVAQGAGEKLFF,TGTGCCAGCAGCGTGGCACAGGGGGCGGGTGAAAAACTGTTTTTT,TRBJ1-4,TRBV7-6,-,TRBD1